Listed here are 14 T cell receptor beta chains from one sample, sequenced in a study of shared clonotypes between healthy human individuals. Method: immunoSEQ multiplex PCR; TCRdb's copy keeps in-frame clones and lacks some. This table has some 1,900,000 clones, about 95% appearing once. Terminally differentiated effector memory CD45RA+ cells were excluded from the naive CD8 cells, which were CD45RO-negative and positively selected for CCR7. The sequencing input was naive CD8+ T cells sorted from blood. All receptors derive from a man aged 18 to 30 in good health.

The chain uses TRBV25-1 and TRBJ1-6, with 7 bases aligning to TRBD1. Germline-derived CDR1 and CDR2 are MGHDK and SYGVNS. The J segment lost 6 bases and the V segment lost 4 bases, leaving 0 bases of the junction unmatched. The length of the CDR3 is 13 residues. The CDR3 DNA is TGTGCCAGCAGTGGACAGGGTAATTCACCCCTCCACTTT. Residues: CASSGQGNSPLHF. The variable domain in full, completed from reference TRBV25-1 and TRBJ1-6, reads EADIYQTPRYLVIGTGKKITLECSQTMGHDKMYWYQQDPGMELHLIHYSYGVNSTEKGDLSSESTVSRIRTEHFPLTLESARPSHTSQYLCASSGQGNSPLHFGNGTRLTVT.

V and J are TRBV6-5 and TRBJ2-7, with 8 bases fitting TRBD2. CDR3 length equals 15 residues. The V gene's germline CDR1 is MNHEY and CDR2 SVGAGI. V lost 4 bases, J lost 4 bases, and 9 bases stayed unmatched. The CDR3: CASSFSGSPGYEQYF. In nucleotides, the CDR3 is TGTGCCAGCAGTTTCAGCGGGAGTCCCGGGTACGAGCAGTACTTC.

As to this clone: Other DNA variants within this sample encode the same CDR3. This sequence joins TRBV5-6 and TRBJ1-3; no clear D. This CDR3 region has 14 residues. Trimming shortened V by 2 bases and J by 0 bases, and 6 bases separated the two germline ends. Germline loops: CDR1 SGHDT, CDR2 YYEEEE. The CDR3 sequence: CASSFGSSGNTIYF. CDR3 DNA: TGTGCCAGCAGCTTTGGCAGCTCTGGAAACACCATATATTTT. The full variable domain, in which reference TRBV5-6 and TRBJ1-3 provide the parts outside the CDR3, is DAGVTQSPTHLIKTRGQQVTLRCSPKSGHDTVSWYQQALGQGPQFIFQYYEEEERQRGNFPDRFSGHQFPNYSSELNVNALLLGDSALYLCASSFGSSGNTIYFGEGSWLTVV.

This chain uses TRBV2 with TRBJ2-2; maybe TRBD2 (5 bases). Germline-derived CDR1 and CDR2 are SNHLY and FYNNEI. This CDR3 has 12 residues. V dropped 6 bases and J dropped 8 bases, with 10 bases sitting between them. The CDR3 DNA sequence: TGTGCCAGCAGAGGTGGAGGTGGGGAGCTGTTTTTT. This gives the protein CASRGGGGELFF.

The chain employs TRBV6-1 and TRBJ2-5; no clear D. This CDR3 has 15 residues. Germline lookup yields CDR1 MNHNS and CDR2 SASEGT. Trimming pared 1 base from V and 5 bases from J, leaving 14 bases between. CDR3 protein: CASSEVGSPAETQYF. The CDR3 coding sequence is TGTGCCAGCAGTGAAGTGGGTAGCCCGGCTGAGACCCAGTACTTC.

The V call is TRBV7-6, the J call TRBJ2-3; no clear D. V was pared by 1 base and J by 0 bases, with 14 bases between. In germline, CDR1 is SGHVS, CDR2 FNYEAQ. The CDR3 runs to 17 residues. The DNA of the CDR3 is TGTGCCAGCAGCTTAGAGGTTTTTTGGACCAGCACAGATACGCAGTATTTT. Encoded protein: CASSLEVFWTSTDTQYF.

V and J are TRBV6-5 and TRBJ1-4, with unresolved D. This CDR3 has 15 residues. Germline-derived CDR1 and CDR2 are MNHEY and SVGAGI. V dropped 0 bases and J dropped 8 bases, with 13 bases sitting between them. CDR3 bases: TGTGCCAGCAGTTACTCGGCACAACCAGGCGAAAAACTGTTTTTT. As protein: CASSYSAQPGEKLFF.

The chain links TRBV10-1 to TRBJ2-1; the match to TRBD2 covers 14 bases. After removal of 6 bases from V and 3 bases from J, the junction contained 10 bases not matched to a gene. This CDR3 has 18 amino acids. CDR1 and CDR2 from the germline V gene are WNHNN and SYGVQD (reference sequence). For the CDR3, the DNA is TGCGCCAGCAGCCCGACTAGCGGGAGGGCATCGGGCTACAATGAGCAGTTCTTC. It encodes CASSPTSGRASGYNEQFF.

The V call is TRBV28, the J call TRBJ1-4, with D unresolved. The ends were cut back, 0 bases at V and 8 bases at J, with 7 bases in the middle. The CDR3 runs to 13 residues. Germline CDR1 is MDHEN and CDR2 is SYDVKM. The CDR3 reads CASSLWPAEKLFF. Written as DNA, the CDR3 is TGTGCCAGCAGTTTATGGCCCGCAGAAAAACTGTTTTTT.

This chain uses TRBV5-4 with TRBJ2-7; weak D call: TRBD1 (6 bases). Trimming removed 2 bases from V and 5 bases from J, with 14 bases in between. The CDR3 loop spans 14 amino acids. From germline, CDR1 is SGHNT and CDR2 YYREEE (reference sequence). CDR3 nucleotides: TGTGCCAGCAGCTTTGACAGGATGATCGACGAGCAGTACTTC. Translation: CASSFDRMIDEQYF.

The V call is TRBV4-1, the J call TRBJ2-7; possibly TRBD1 or TRBD2 for D (6 bases each). V dropped 0 bases and J dropped 3 bases, with 12 bases sitting between them. CDR3 size: 15 residues. Germline values: CDR1 MGHRA, CDR2 YSYEKL. CDR3 sequence: CASSQDQGRGYEQYF. CDR3 nucleotides: TGCGCCAGCAGCCAAGATCAGGGGCGGGGCTACGAGCAGTACTTC.

The chain combines TRBV4-2 with TRBJ2-7; the match to TRBD2 covers 7 bases. The CDR3 runs to 15 residues. V lost 4 bases, J lost 2 bases, and 8 bases stayed unmatched. Germline V gives CDR1 LGHNA, CDR2 YNFKEQ. The DNA for the CDR3 is TGTGCCAGCAGCCCCACCGGGGGGTTCCCCTACGAGCAGTACTTC. Translation gives CASSPTGGFPYEQYF.

For this clone: The sample carries other DNA sequences with the same CDR3. This sequence joins TRBV7-9 and TRBJ1-1; D possibly corresponds to TRBD1 (6 bases). The CDR3 spans 12 residues. Trimming stripped 4 bases from V and 4 bases from J, with 7 bases between. Germline V gives CDR1 SEHNR, CDR2 FQNEAQ (reference sequence). The CDR3 protein is CASSSTGTEAFF. DNA for the CDR3: TGTGCCAGCAGCTCGACAGGCACTGAAGCTTTCTTT.

The rearrangement uses TRBV2 and TRBJ2-3; D is ambiguous. The V end lost 2 bases, the J end lost 2 bases, and 11 bases lay between the germline ends. The CDR3 has 15 residues. The germline V gene encodes CDR1 SNHLY and CDR2 FYNNEI. This CDR3 reads CASSEFRDYTDTQYF. The CDR3 DNA is TGTGCCAGCAGTGAATTTCGTGATTACACAGATACGCAGTATTTT.